This passage covers 30 T cell receptor beta chains from one sample sequenced in a study of blood T cell repertoires in COVID-19. Some clones are missing from TCRdb's copy, which holds only in-frame ones; the method was immunoSEQ multiplex PCR. The sample lists 140,000 or so clones, about nine tenths occurring once. Input material: peripheral blood. The receptor set was obtained from a man in his forties or fifties who had recovered from COVID-19.

The chain employs TRBV9 and TRBJ1-1, with D possibly TRBD1 on 6 matching bases. CDR1 is SGDLS, CDR2 YYNGEE, per germline. The V end lost 6 bases, the J end lost 2 bases, and 14 bases lay between the germline ends. CDR3 size: 14 residues. In DNA form, the CDR3 reads TGTGCCAGCACCCCCGGGACATCAAACACTGAAGCTTTCTTT. Its protein product is CASTPGTSNTEAFF.

The rearrangement links TRBV19 to TRBJ1-5; maybe TRBD1 (5 bases). Germline values: CDR1 LNHDA, CDR2 SQIVND (reference sequence). V lost 0 bases, J lost 2 bases, and 14 bases lay in between. CDR3 length: 17 amino acids. The CDR3 sequence: CASSIDSSRVRNQPQHF. CDR3 nucleotide sequence: TGTGCCAGTAGTATAGATTCGTCCAGGGTGCGCAATCAGCCCCAGCATTTT.

For the CDR3, the DNA is TGTGCCAGCAGCTCATTCCGCACAGATACGCAGTATTTT. Translation gives CASSSFRTDTQYF. The chain couples TRBV5-4 to TRBJ2-3; D not resolved. Germline values: CDR1 SGHNT, CDR2 YYREEE (reference sequence). Trimming left V 3 bases short and J 1 base short, with 6 bases between. The CDR3 is 13 residues long.

The gene calls are TRBV6-2 or TRBV6-3 and TRBJ2-2; 13 bases fit TRBD2. This CDR3 is built from 16 residues. The V gene end was trimmed by 5 bases and the J gene end by 6 bases; junction bases not matched to a gene: 6. The germline CDR1 and CDR2 sequences are MNHEY and SVGEGT. The CDR3 DNA reads as TGTGCCAGCAGTACTAGCGGGGGGGCCTTACCCGGGGAGCTGTTTTTT. Its translation is CASSTSGGALPGELFF.

The chain couples TRBV2 to TRBJ1-1; possibly TRBD1 for D (6 bases). CDR1 SNHLY and CDR2 FYNNEI come from the germline V gene. There are 13 residues in the CDR3. Trimming stripped 8 bases from V and 5 bases from J, with 15 bases between. The CDR3 here is CASLRGAGTEAFF. In nucleotides, the CDR3 is TGTGCCAGCCTGCGGGGGGCTGGTACTGAAGCTTTCTTT.

V is TRBV10-1 and J is TRBJ2-1; D call uncertain. V was pared by 2 bases and J by 0 bases, with 8 bases between. The CDR3 runs to 15 residues. The V gene's germline CDR1 is WNHNN and CDR2 SYGVQD (reference sequence). CDR3 in DNA: TGCGCCAGCAGTGAGAGAAGTAGCTCCTACAATGAGCAGTTCTTC. Its protein product is CASSERSSSYNEQFF.

This clone was detected once. This chain joins TRBV5-1 and TRBJ2-7; the match to TRBD1 covers 7 bases. This CDR3 is built from 14 residues. Unmatched junction bases numbered 9, after V lost 4 bases and J lost 5 bases. The germline V gene has CDR1 SGHRS and CDR2 YFSETQ. In DNA form, the CDR3 reads TGCGCCAGCAGCACAAACACAGGGGTGGACGAGCAGTACTTC. Amino acid sequence: CASSTNTGVDEQYF.

This clone has a handful of counts. This chain links TRBV5-1 with TRBJ2-2; weak D call: TRBD2 (6 bases). This CDR3 comprises 18 residues. The V gene lost 4 bases and the J gene lost 2 bases, with 21 bases spanning the gap. The germline V gene encodes CDR1 SGHRS and CDR2 YFSETQ. The CDR3 DNA follows: TGCGCCAGCAGCCTCAGGAGGGCGTCGCACCGAAACACCGGGGAGCTGTTTTTT. Its protein is CASSLRRASHRNTGELFF. The whole variable domain, remainder taken from reference TRBV5-1 and TRBJ2-2, is KAGVTQTPRYLIKTRGQQVTLSCSPISGHRSVSWYQQTPGQGLQFLFEYFSETQRNKGNFPGRFSGRQFSNSRSEMNVSTLELGDSALYLCASSLRRASHRNTGELFFGEGSRLTVL.

The rearrangement joins TRBV19 to TRBJ1-1; D call uncertain. Between the trimmed V and J ends, which lost 10 bases and 5 bases, there was a span of 20 bases. The CDR3 is 14 residues long. Germline V gives CDR1 LNHDA, CDR2 SQIVND (reference sequence). The CDR3 reads CATNPTQAGTEAFF. In DNA, the CDR3 is TGTGCCACTAACCCCACCCAGGCGGGGACTGAAGCTTTCTTT.

This chain links TRBV6-5 with TRBJ1-2; possibly TRBD1 for D (6 bases). Germline V lookup: CDR1 MNHEY, CDR2 SVGAGI. The CDR3 contains 15 residues. V was trimmed by 2 bases and J by 4 bases, leaving 14 bases between them. CDR3 amino acids: CASSYTGGDTYGYTF. Written as DNA, the CDR3 is TGTGCCAGCAGTTACACGGGGGGGGACACCTATGGCTACACCTTC.

The rearrangement links TRBV4-2 to TRBJ2-5; TRBD2 matches 9 bases. The V and J ends lost 2 bases and 5 bases, in that order; junction bases with no gene match: 9. Germline V gives CDR1 LGHNA, CDR2 YNFKEQ. The CDR3 loop spans 16 amino acids. The CDR3: CASSQSLAGAKETQYF. The DNA for the CDR3 is TGTGCCAGCAGCCAATCATTAGCGGGGGCCAAGGAGACCCAGTACTTC.

The chain employs TRBV11-3 and TRBJ2-3; the match to TRBD2 covers 10 bases. The CDR3 is 16 residues long. Germline V gene lookup returns CDR1 SGHNT and CDR2 YENEEA. J was trimmed by 1 base and V by 1 base; bases with no gene match: 2. The CDR3 loop reads CASSLAGTSGTDTQYF. DNA of the CDR3: TGTGCCAGCAGCTTAGCCGGGACTAGCGGCACAGATACGCAGTATTTT.

This chain connects TRBV5-1 to TRBJ2-5; 7 positions match TRBD1. The germline V gene encodes CDR1 SGHRS and CDR2 YFSETQ. The V gene end was trimmed by 1 base and the J gene end by 2 bases; junction bases not matched to a gene: 5. CDR3 length: 15 amino acids. As DNA, the CDR3 is TGCGCCAGCAGCTTGAATTTCAGGGGGCAAGAGACCCAGTACTTC. It yields the protein CASSLNFRGQETQYF. Complete variable domain (other parts from reference TRBV5-1 and TRBJ2-5): KAGVTQTPRYLIKTRGQQVTLSCSPISGHRSVSWYQQTPGQGLQFLFEYFSETQRNKGNFPGRFSGRQFSNSRSEMNVSTLELGDSALYLCASSLNFRGQETQYFGPGTRLLVL.

This chain joins TRBV19 and TRBJ1-5; 9 nucleotides align to TRBD1. The CDR3 length is 15 residues. With V trimmed by 1 base and J by 4 bases, 2 bases remained unmatched. Germline CDR1 and CDR2: LNHDA and SQIVND (reference sequence). CDR3 coding DNA: TGTGCCAGTAGTATAGTACAGGGGGCGAATCAGCCCCAGCATTTT. This translates into CASSIVQGANQPQHF.

The sample holds one count of this clone. V usage is TRBV27 and J usage is TRBJ2-1; a weak D match, TRBD1 (5 bases). Trimming removed 4 bases at V and 4 bases at J, with 8 bases between. Germline CDR1 and CDR2: MNHEY and SMNVEV (reference sequence). The CDR3 loop spans 13 amino acids. CDR3 DNA sequence: TGTGCCAGCAGTTCCAGGGATTACAATGAGCAGTTCTTC. This sequence encodes CASSSRDYNEQFF.

The rearrangement joins TRBV5-6 to TRBJ2-1, with 10 bases matching TRBD2. The CDR3 spans 16 residues. Unmatched junction bases numbered 8, after V lost 2 bases and J lost 6 bases. Per germline, CDR1 SGHDT and CDR2 YYEEEE. CDR3 amino acids: CASSFKELAGRNEQFF. DNA of the CDR3: TGTGCCAGCAGCTTCAAGGAACTAGCGGGGCGCAATGAGCAGTTCTTC. Full variable domain (remainder filled in from reference TRBV5-6 and TRBJ2-1): DAGVTQSPTHLIKTRGQQVTLRCSPKSGHDTVSWYQQALGQGPQFIFQYYEEEERQRGNFPDRFSGHQFPNYSSELNVNALLLGDSALYLCASSFKELAGRNEQFFGPGTRLTVL.

The V gene is TRBV5-6, the J gene TRBJ1-1; TRBD1 aligns across 7 bases. The germline gives CDR1 SGHDT, CDR2 YYEEEE. The CDR3 covers 13 residues. The J segment lost 8 bases and the V segment lost 2 bases, leaving 6 bases of the junction unmatched. DNA of the CDR3: TGTGCCAGCAGCTTACCGGACAGGAACGAAGCTTTCTTT. Its translation: CASSLPDRNEAFF. Variable domain in full (rest from reference TRBV5-6 and TRBJ1-1): DAGVTQSPTHLIKTRGQQVTLRCSPKSGHDTVSWYQQALGQGPQFIFQYYEEEERQRGNFPDRFSGHQFPNYSSELNVNALLLGDSALYLCASSLPDRNEAFFGQGTRLTVV.

CDR3 residues: CASSQDGQGGYGYTF. The CDR3, as DNA: TGCGCCAGCAGCCAAGATGGACAGGGCGGCTATGGCTACACCTTC. The chain carries TRBV4-3 and TRBJ1-2; 8 nucleotides align to TRBD1. V trimming: 0 bases; J trimming: 4 bases; junction bases outside the gene matches: 4. CDR1 LGHNA and CDR2 YSLEER come from the germline V gene. The length of the CDR3 is 15 residues.

This clone has a single count. CDR3 protein: CASSQGVGGNQPQHF. Here the CDR3 DNA reads TGTGCCAGCAGCCAAGGGGTTGGAGGCAATCAGCCCCAGCATTTT. V gene TRBV3-1 (or the pseudogene TRBV3-2) combines with J gene TRBJ1-5, with D unresolved. Germline V gene lookup returns CDR1 LGHDT and CDR2 YNNKEL (reference sequence). This CDR3 is 15 amino acids long. V gave up 1 base and J gave up 2 bases, with 9 bases separating them.

This clone appeared once. This sequence joins TRBV4-2 and TRBJ2-5, with D tentatively TRBD2 (5 bases). Germline CDR1 is LGHNA and CDR2 is YNFKEQ. V gave up 4 bases and J gave up 1 base, with 10 bases separating them. This CDR3 region has 14 residues. CDR3 residues: CASSPDSAQETQYF. Here the CDR3 DNA reads TGTGCCAGCAGCCCGGACTCGGCCCAAGAGACCCAGTACTTC.

This chain links TRBV6-6 with TRBJ1-1; D call uncertain. The V end lost 3 bases, the J end lost 1 base, and 9 bases lay between the germline ends. Germline lookup yields CDR1 MNHNY and CDR2 SVGAGI (reference sequence). The CDR3 has 14 residues. The CDR3 nucleotides are TGTGCCAGCAGTTATACGACACAGAACACTGAAGCTTTCTTT. The encoded protein is CASSYTTQNTEAFF.

The genes are TRBV9 and TRBJ2-3; weak D call: TRBD2 (5 bases). Germline values: CDR1 SGDLS, CDR2 YYNGEE. The CDR3 sequence is 13 residues long. V gave up 3 bases and J gave up 0 bases, with 5 bases separating them. CDR3 bases: TGTGCCAGCAGCGGCGGGAGCACAGATACGCAGTATTTT. Translated: CASSGGSTDTQYF.

The rearrangement uses TRBV12-5 and TRBJ1-1; unclear D gene. Trimming pared 5 bases from V and 0 bases from J, leaving 13 bases between. Germline assignment: CDR1 LGHNT and CDR2 FRNRAP. The CDR3 extends over 15 amino acids. Here the CDR3 reads CASGRIAWLNTEAFF. The CDR3 DNA sequence: TGTGCTAGTGGTCGGATAGCTTGGTTGAACACTGAAGCTTTCTTT. Full variable domain (missing parts from reference TRBV12-5 and TRBJ1-1): DARVTQTPRHKVTEMGQEVTMRCQPILGHNTVFWYRQTMMQGLELLAYFRNRAPLDDSGMPKDRFSAEMPDATLATLKIQPSEPRDSAVYFCASGRIAWLNTEAFFGQGTRLTVV.

The chain links TRBV25-1 to TRBJ1-1; 8 nucleotides line up with TRBD1. Germline V CDR1 and CDR2: MGHDK, SYGVNS. This CDR3 contains 13 residues. J lost 1 base, V lost 7 bases, and 2 bases had no gene match. This CDR3 reads CASTGGRNTEAFF. In DNA form, the CDR3 reads TGTGCCAGCACAGGGGGCCGGAACACTGAAGCTTTCTTT. Together with reference TRBV25-1 and TRBJ1-1, the CDR3 gives the full variable domain: EADIYQTPRYLVIGTGKKITLECSQTMGHDKMYWYQQDPGMELHLIHYSYGVNSTEKGDLSSESTVSRIRTEHFPLTLESARPSHTSQYLCASTGGRNTEAFFGQGTRLTVV.

This clone was seen more than once but under ten times. This chain joins TRBV4-1 and TRBJ1-1; TRBD1 matches 7 bases. There are 17 residues in the CDR3. V lost 2 bases, J lost 0 bases, and 9 bases stayed unmatched. From germline, CDR1 is MGHRA and CDR2 YSYEKL. The CDR3 reads CASSQHPGQKMNTEAFF. The CDR3 nucleotides read TGCGCCAGCAGCCAACATCCGGGACAGAAGATGAACACTGAAGCTTTCTTT.

This sequence joins TRBV27 and TRBJ2-5, with TRBD1 matching 7 bases. V shed 8 bases and J 0 bases; nucleotides not matched to a gene: 6. In germline, CDR1 is MNHEY, CDR2 SMNVEV (reference sequence). The CDR3 covers 14 residues. The CDR3 coding sequence is TGTGCCAGCTCGGGACAGTTGTACCAAGAGACCCAGTACTTC. Translation gives CASSGQLYQETQYF.

V usage is TRBV6-5 and J usage is TRBJ1-1; D remains unclear. The CDR3 consists of 13 residues. CDR1 and CDR2 from the germline V gene are MNHEY and SVGAGI. V gave up 5 bases and J gave up 1 base, with 8 bases separating them. The CDR3 DNA is TGTGCCAGCAGTCTCGAGGAGAACACTGAAGCTTTCTTT. Protein product: CASSLEENTEAFF.

The chain has TRBV7-2 and TRBJ1-2, with D maybe TRBD1 (5 bases). The germline gives CDR1 SGHTA, CDR2 FQGNSA. The CDR3 contains 15 residues. V was clipped by 0 bases and J by 1 base, with 9 bases between them. The CDR3 loop reads CASSLADTLNYGYTF. The CDR3 DNA reads TGTGCCAGCAGCTTAGCGGACACGCTTAACTATGGCTACACCTTC.

The chain has TRBV18 and TRBJ1-6, with D maybe TRBD1 (5 bases). The CDR3 runs 15 residues. Germline values: CDR1 KGHSH, CDR2 LQKENI. V gave up 3 bases and J gave up 8 bases, with 14 bases separating them. The CDR3 nucleotides are TGTGCCAGCTCACCCGGGACGGGGGGTGATTCACCCCTCCACTTT. Translation: CASSPGTGGDSPLHF.

V and J are TRBV6-5 and TRBJ2-7; maybe TRBD1 (6 bases). Germline V CDR1 and CDR2: MNHEY, SVGAGI. There are 11 residues in the CDR3. Trimming took 6 bases from V and 7 from J, leaving 10 bases between them. The DNA for the CDR3 is TGTGCCAGCAGGGCCGGGACAGAGCAGTACTTC. Amino acid sequence: CASRAGTEQYF.